This is a list of T cell receptor beta chains from one sample in a study of CD8+ T cells in alopecia areata. Assay used: immunoSEQ multiplex PCR; TCRdb lists only in-frame clones, some missing. The sample has roughly 150,000 clones; 55% are singletons. Sequenced input: CD4+ T cells sorted from blood. These receptor sequences come from a human donor in good health. Both conserved end residues are trimmed from each CDR3. The order of the fields is V gene, J gene, clone size, CDR3 protein. The listing skips clone size in some rows; elsewhere it reads once, few, many or a size class.

>TRBV2|TRBJ2-7|-
ASSGTSVSYEQY
>TRBV28|TRBJ2-7|-
ASSSGSASTSYEQY
>TRBV7-2|TRBJ2-4|-
ASSLGTTAKNIQY
>TRBV29-1|TRBJ1-4|few
SVEELGPGKLF
>TRBV5-6|TRBJ1-5|-
ASSSQDRENQPQH
>TRBV5-4|TRBJ2-7|-
ASSFGSSYEQY
>TRBV4-1|TRBJ1-5|few
ASSQIDLGFSNQPQH
>TRBV7-2|TRBJ2-7|-
ASSPDFISYEQY
>TRBV7-9|TRBJ1-1|-
AARRQGLTEAF
>TRBV5-1|TRBJ1-2|-
ASSLADNYGYT
>TRBV2|TRBJ2-3|-
ASGAGGRTDTQY
>TRBV2|TRBJ2-1|-
ASRQLAASYNEQF
>TRBV6-5|TRBJ1-1|few
ASSYPQAGFTEAF
>TRBV9|TRBJ2-1|-
ASSLDPSHYEQF
>TRBV2|TRBJ1-3|few
ASSYRVLGDMSSGNTIY
>TRBV25-1|TRBJ1-1|-
ASSRQMGTSEAF
>TRBV7-6|TRBJ2-6|once
ASSLGLDPYSGANVLT
>TRBV5-1|TRBJ1-5|-
ASSLGPGRPQH
>TRBV29-1|TRBJ1-2|-
SARGTGHGYT
>TRBV25-1|TRBJ2-1|few
ASNLAGPWDEQF
>TRBV29-1|TRBJ2-5|few
SVASGLGAVQETQY
>TRBV29-1|TRBJ2-1|-
SVKIVAVYNEQF
>TRBV28|TRBJ2-7|-
AADTSGRAVHEQY
>TRBV5-6|TRBJ1-3|-
ASSLDSISGNTIY
>TRBV25-1|TRBJ2-7|-
ASRKTGAREQY
>TRBV5-1|TRBJ2-5|-
ASSLEAAQETQY
>TRBV5-1|TRBJ2-6|-
ASSQGQGAMGSGANVLT
>TRBV25-1|TRBJ2-6|-
ASSGGGANVLT
>TRBV27|TRBJ2-7|once
ASSPAGAHTYEQY
>TRBV29-1|TRBJ1-4|-
SVGPGREKLF
>TRBV29-1|TRBJ1-2|few
TVVPGDSGYT
>TRBV28|TRBJ1-2|few
ASSPTPFYGYT
>TRBV7-8|TRBJ1-5|-
ASSLVQGAQPQH
>TRBV29-1|TRBJ2-5|-
SGTGDSGTIETQY
>TRBV6-5|TRBJ1-2|-
ASSIGQGAYGYT
>TRBV7-2|TRBJ1-1|few
ASSLEPTGGAF
>TRBV7-9|TRBJ1-5|-
ASSLGQDYNQPQH
>TRBV5-1|TRBJ1-2|once
ASSRTTAVNYGYT
>TRBV10-3|TRBJ2-5|-
AISPGRTETQY
>TRBV28|TRBJ1-2|few
ASSLPPGHGYDGYT